This TCR beta chain was documented in a study of yellow fever vaccine responses in identical twins. General observations from the study: Among the twins, the vaccine T cell response reportedly seemed partly convergent and partly personalized.

TCRdb re-called the RT-PCR reads through MiXCR, storing one row per CDR3 protein. The table shows 12,000 or so distinct CDR3 sequences, with approximately 85% occurring only once. With respect to this clonotype: Its antigen is currently unknown.

Trimming stripped 6 bases from V and 13 bases from J, with 10 bases between. The CDR3 has 10 residues. CDR1 is SEHNR, CDR2 FQNEAQ, per germline (reference sequence). The sample in question was T cells from blood (PBMCs), unsorted or a sorted subset (not recorded which), obtained before or after yellow fever vaccination (not recorded which). The source of this sequence is a woman aged 18-29 years who received the yellow fever vaccine. The chain joins TRBV7-9 to TRBJ2-4; D possibly corresponds to TRBD2 (5 bases). In DNA form, the CDR3 reads TGTGCCAGCAGATTAAGCGGACAGTACTTC. Translating it yields CASRLSGQYF.